The 31 T cell receptor beta chains listed next were all sequenced from one sample in a study of blood T cell repertoires in COVID-19 (dated by TCRdb to the early 2020s). Libraries were prepared through the immunoSEQ multiplex PCR assay. TCRdb stores this immuneACCESS table with in-frame sequences only. Part of the clones is absent; in the studies checked, under half of the shortfall reflects unresolved V genes, and no reason is known for the rest. The sample records approximately 220,000 clones, 85% of which are singletons. The top ten constitute approximately 18% of the sample. The sequenced material came from PBMCs or T cells enriched from blood (not recorded which). The receptors originated from a man aged 40-50 years who had recovered from COVID-19.

The chain employs TRBV18 and TRBJ1-4; a possible D gene is TRBD1 (5 bases). V was cut by 1 base and J by 7 bases, with 10 bases left in between. The germline CDR1 and CDR2 sequences are KGHSH and LQKENI. This CDR3 is built from 14 residues. CDR3 amino acids: CASSPQGFFEKLFF. In DNA, the CDR3 is TGTGCCAGCTCACCACAGGGGTTCTTTGAAAAACTGTTTTTT. Using reference TRBV18 and TRBJ1-4 for the parts outside the CDR3, the full variable domain is NAGVMQNPRHLVRRRGQEARLRCSPMKGHSHVYWYRQLPEEGLKFMVYLQKENIIDESGMPKERFSAEFPKEGPSILRIQQVVRGDSAAYFCASSPQGFFEKLFFGSGTQLSVL.

V usage is TRBV27 and J usage is TRBJ2-7; 8 positions match TRBD1. The CDR3 consists of 14 residues. The trim removed 6 bases at V and 7 bases at J, leaving 11 bases unmatched. Germline V gives CDR1 MNHEY, CDR2 SMNVEV (reference sequence). The CDR3 sequence: CASRRGQGAGEQYF. CDR3 DNA sequence: TGTGCCAGCAGAAGGGGGCAGGGGGCGGGGGAGCAGTACTTC.

The chain employs TRBV5-6 and TRBJ1-3, with D hard to call. This CDR3 spans 15 amino acids. The germline gives CDR1 SGHDT, CDR2 YYEEEE. The V end was cut by 0 bases, the J end by 6 bases, with 13 bases between. The CDR3 here is CASSLVGPGENTIYF. The CDR3 DNA follows: TGTGCCAGCAGCTTGGTCGGACCCGGGGAAAACACCATATATTTT.

In the case of this clone: One end of the junction varies from germline; a read error may be responsible. The rearrangement joins TRBV7-7 to TRBJ2-5; D is perhaps TRBD1 (5 bases). CDR1 SSHAT and CDR2 FNYEAQ come from the germline V gene (reference sequence). This CDR3 spans 16 amino acids. The CDR3 coding sequence is TGTGCTAGCAGCTTATCGGTCGCGGTAGGGGTAGAGACCCAGTACTTC. It specifies CASSLSVAVGVETQYF.

The chain uses TRBV2 and TRBJ1-1; no clear D. Per the germline V gene, CDR1 is SNHLY and CDR2 is FYNNEI. The ends were cut back, 4 bases at V and 3 bases at J, with 9 bases in the middle. The CDR3 is 13 amino acids. CDR3 coding DNA: TGTGCCAGCAGTGTCACCCGGGACACTGAAGCTTTCTTT. This encodes CASSVTRDTEAFF.

The chain links TRBV11-3 to TRBJ2-7, with a tentative D call TRBD1 (6 bases). This CDR3 is 16 amino acids long. CDR1 SGHNT and CDR2 YENEEA come from the germline V gene. The V end lost 4 bases, the J end lost 5 bases, and 21 bases lay between the germline ends. In DNA form, the CDR3 reads TGTGCCAGCAGCTCCCAGCCGGCAGGGGCTGGGGACGAGCAGTACTTC. This codes for CASSSQPAGAGDEQYF.

The chain employs TRBV2 and TRBJ2-5; D is unclear. Trimming took off 5 bases at V and 5 bases at J, with 9 bases between the two ends. The CDR3 is made up of 12 amino acids. Germline-derived CDR1 and CDR2 are SNHLY and FYNNEI. DNA for the CDR3: TGTGCCAGCAGTCCAAACTCCGAGACCCAGTACTTC. This sequence encodes CASSPNSETQYF.

The CDR3 sequence is CASSLLGRMMNEQFF. CDR3 bases: TGTGCCAGCAGTTTATTGGGCAGAATGATGAATGAGCAGTTCTTC. The rearrangement links TRBV27 to TRBJ2-1; no clear D gene. The germline CDR1 and CDR2 sequences are MNHEY and SMNVEV (reference sequence). CDR3 size: 15 residues. Trimming shortened V by 1 base and J by 7 bases, and 14 bases separated the two germline ends.

The chain carries TRBV2 and TRBJ2-7; the match to TRBD1 covers 10 bases. Trimming cost V 4 bases and J 3 bases; bases outside gene matches: 9. This CDR3 comprises 16 residues. Germline V gene lookup returns CDR1 SNHLY and CDR2 FYNNEI. In nucleotides, the CDR3 is TGTGCCAGCAGTGGTCCCGGGACAGGGGAAAACTACGAGCAGTACTTC. This translates into CASSGPGTGENYEQYF.

The chain couples TRBV7-2 to TRBJ2-4; TRBD2 might be the D (5 bases). This CDR3 is built from 13 residues. CDR1 is SGHTA, CDR2 FQGNSA, per germline. With 3 bases removed from V and 9 bases from J, the gap between germline ends came to 12 bases. CDR3 sequence reads: CASSFDGLRIQYF. The CDR3 region has the DNA TGTGCCAGCAGCTTCGATGGACTTCGCATTCAGTACTTC.

The chain is built from TRBV4-1 and TRBJ2-2, with D possibly TRBD1 on 6 matching bases. CDR1 and CDR2 (germline): MGHRA, YSYEKL. CDR3 length: 14 residues. Trimming removed 1 base at V and 3 bases at J, with 6 bases between. The CDR3 DNA reads TGCGCCAGCAGCCAAGCAGGGGACACCGGGGAGCTGTTTTTT. Translated: CASSQAGDTGELFF.

This chain joins TRBV2 and TRBJ2-1; 7 nucleotides line up with TRBD1. V lost 8 bases and J lost 10; bases outside the gene matches: 11. Germline V lookup: CDR1 SNHLY, CDR2 FYNNEI. The CDR3 spans 13 residues. The CDR3: CASGVIRGREQFF. In DNA form, the CDR3 reads TGTGCCAGCGGGGTTATAAGGGGGCGCGAGCAGTTCTTC.

This clone was observed a handful of times. The V and J genes are TRBV4-2 and TRBJ1-3; 7 positions agree with TRBD1. After removal of 0 bases from V and 5 bases from J, the junction contained 10 bases not matched to a gene. Germline V gives CDR1 LGHNA, CDR2 YNFKEQ. The CDR3 contains 17 residues. CDR3 protein: CASSQDVWQGERNTIYF. The CDR3 nucleotides read TGTGCCAGCAGCCAAGACGTGTGGCAGGGGGAGAGAAACACCATATATTTT.

The chain employs TRBV24-1 and TRBJ2-3; TRBD1 is a possible D gene (6 bases). V shed 3 bases and J shed 0 bases, with 21 bases lying between them. Looked up from germline, CDR1 is KGHDR and CDR2 is SFDVKD. CDR3 size: 19 residues. The CDR3 is CATSDPTTGRSLSTDTQYF. The CDR3, as DNA: TGTGCCACCAGTGATCCTACGACAGGTAGATCTTTAAGCACAGATACGCAGTATTTT.

The CDR3 sequence is CASSSSGRGNEQFF. Written as DNA, the CDR3 is TGTGCCAGCAGCTCGAGCGGGAGGGGTAATGAGCAGTTCTTC. J is TRBJ2-1 and V is TRBV11-3, with 10 bases that match TRBD2. The CDR3 runs 14 residues. Germline CDR1 reads SGHNT; CDR2 reads YENEEA. V was clipped by 4 bases and J by 7 bases; unmatched bases: 4.

This chain connects TRBV5-4 to TRBJ1-6; D not resolved. The ends were cut back, 2 bases at V and 7 bases at J, with 4 bases in the middle. The germline CDR1 and CDR2 sequences are SGHNT and YYREEE (reference sequence). The CDR3 loop spans 12 amino acids. CDR3 protein: CASSFLNSPLHF. Here the CDR3 DNA reads TGTGCCAGCAGCTTTTTAAATTCACCCCTCCACTTT.

V is TRBV7-2 and J is TRBJ2-5, with TRBD1 matching 8 bases. The V gene's germline CDR1 is SGHTA and CDR2 FQGNSA. V was clipped by 2 bases and J by 4 bases; unmatched bases: 6. CDR3 size: 15 residues. The CDR3 spells CASSLRTGLGETQYF. The DNA for the CDR3 is TGTGCCAGCAGCTTAAGGACAGGGCTGGGAGAGACCCAGTACTTC.

This clone has a single count. The chain recombines TRBV7-2 with TRBJ1-1; 7 bases align to TRBD1. The junction had 8 bases not matched to a gene; V was cut back by 5 bases and J by 2 bases. In germline, CDR1 is SGHTA, CDR2 FQGNSA. This CDR3 contains 15 residues. The CDR3 DNA reads TGTGCCAGCAGCCCCCAGACAGGGTTAAACACTGAAGCTTTCTTT. It specifies CASSPQTGLNTEAFF.

V is TRBV2 and J is TRBJ2-5, with D perhaps TRBD1 (6 bases). V was pared by 4 bases and J by 7 bases, with 13 bases between. This CDR3 region has 13 residues. The V gene's germline CDR1 is SNHLY and CDR2 FYNNEI. CDR3 residues: CASSAGQTGTQYF. The CDR3, as DNA: TGTGCCAGCAGTGCCGGACAGACCGGGACCCAGTACTTC.

The V and J genes are TRBV29-1 and TRBJ2-7, with TRBD1 as a possible D gene (6 bases). CDR1 SQVTM and CDR2 ANQGSEA come from the germline V gene. Between the trimmed V and J ends, which lost 8 bases and 0 bases, there was a span of 11 bases. The CDR3 totals 12 residues. The CDR3 loop reads CSTWTASYEQYF. The CDR3 coding sequence is TGCAGCACCTGGACAGCCTCCTACGAGCAGTACTTC.

The chain carries TRBV18 and TRBJ1-5; D remains ambiguous. CDR3 length equals 13 residues. Trimming shortened V by 3 bases and J by 3 bases, and 6 bases separated the two germline ends. Germline assignment: CDR1 KGHSH and CDR2 LQKENI. DNA for the CDR3: TGTGCCAGCTCACCGGAGAACAATCAGCCCCAGCATTTT. It encodes CASSPENNQPQHF. The whole variable domain, remainder taken from reference TRBV18 and TRBJ1-5, is NAGVMQNPRHLVRRRGQEARLRCSPMKGHSHVYWYRQLPEEGLKFMVYLQKENIIDESGMPKERFSAEFPKEGPSILRIQQVVRGDSAAYFCASSPENNQPQHFGDGTRLSIL.

The V gene is TRBV5-6, the J gene TRBJ2-7; maybe TRBD1 (5 bases). Germline loops: CDR1 SGHDT, CDR2 YYEEEE. The germline V and J ends were trimmed by 4 bases and 4 bases, with 9 bases remaining between them. CDR3 size: 12 residues. In DNA, the CDR3 is TGTGCCAGCAGCGTGGACACGTACGAGCAGTACTTC. Translated: CASSVDTYEQYF.

This clone appeared once. The chain links TRBV5-4 to TRBJ1-6; D might be TRBD1 (5 bases). Germline CDR1 and CDR2: SGHNT and YYREEE (reference sequence). V shed 0 bases and J shed 3 bases, with 7 bases lying between them. This CDR3 region has 15 residues. CDR3 DNA sequence: TGTGCCAGCAGCTTGGGGGGACTCTATAATTCACCCCTCCACTTT. Amino acids: CASSLGGLYNSPLHF.

This clone appeared once. V usage is TRBV7-2 and J usage is TRBJ2-7; D is unresolved. CDR3 length: 15 amino acids. V was cut by 5 bases and J by 3 bases, with 17 bases left in between. The germline V gene encodes CDR1 SGHTA and CDR2 FQGNSA. CDR3 loop: CASSPDTARNYEQYF. CDR3 DNA sequence: TGTGCCAGCAGCCCAGACACGGCCCGTAACTACGAGCAGTACTTC.

The rearrangement links TRBV6-2 or TRBV6-3 to TRBJ2-7; D possibly corresponds to TRBD1 (6 bases). This CDR3 region has 13 residues. CDR1 and CDR2 from the germline V gene are MNHEY and SVGEGT. V gave up 7 bases and J gave up 3 bases, with 13 bases separating them. The CDR3 spells CASIPTGFYEQYF. The CDR3, as DNA: TGTGCCAGCATCCCAACAGGGTTCTACGAGCAGTACTTC.

The chain links TRBV5-8 to TRBJ1-6; unclear D gene. Trimming removed 0 bases from V and 5 bases from J, with 12 bases in between. In germline, CDR1 is SGHTS, CDR2 YDEGEE. The CDR3 length is 16 residues. The CDR3 here is CASSLVLQTDNSPLHF. CDR3 sequence (DNA): TGTGCCAGCAGCTTGGTTCTACAGACGGATAATTCACCCCTCCACTTT.

Note on this clone: At the DNA level, this CDR3 is encoded by other sequences in the same sample as well. The J gene is TRBJ1-1, the V gene TRBV18; D is uncertain. This CDR3 has 14 amino acids. V lost 3 bases and J lost 0, with 8 bases in between. In germline, CDR1 is KGHSH, CDR2 LQKENI. The CDR3 is CASSPPSVNTEAFF. DNA of the CDR3: TGTGCCAGCTCACCCCCCAGCGTGAACACTGAAGCTTTCTTT.

The V and J genes are TRBV28 and TRBJ1-5; 8 nucleotides line up with TRBD1. CDR3 size: 15 residues. J lost 5 bases, V lost 2 bases, and 5 bases had no gene match. Germline CDR1 and CDR2: MDHEN and SYDVKM. The CDR3 nucleotides read TGTGCCAGCAGTTTAGTGACAGGGGCCTATCAGCCCCAGCATTTT. Amino acids: CASSLVTGAYQPQHF. The full variable domain, with the rest looked up from reference TRBV28 and TRBJ1-5, is DVKVTQSSRYLVKRTGEKVFLECVQDMDHENMFWYRQDPGLGLRLIYFSYDVKMKEKGDIPEGYSVSREKKERFSLILESASTNQTSMYLCASSLVTGAYQPQHFGDGTRLSIL.

With regard to this clone: This sample includes further DNA sequences coding for the same CDR3. This sequence joins TRBV11-2 and TRBJ2-7; D may be TRBD2 (6 bases). Germline lookup yields CDR1 SGHAT and CDR2 FQNNGV. The CDR3 has 13 residues. Trimming took 2 bases from V and 2 from J, leaving 7 bases between them. CDR3 loop: CASSLTGAYEQYF. For the CDR3, the DNA is TGTGCCAGCAGCTTAACGGGGGCCTACGAGCAGTACTTC.

J is TRBJ2-2 and V is TRBV19, with D possibly TRBD2 on 5 matching bases. The CDR3 extends over 16 amino acids. V lost 8 bases and J lost 0, with 16 bases in between. Germline V CDR1 and CDR2: LNHDA, SQIVND (reference sequence). The CDR3 region has the DNA TGTGCCAGTGCTGCCTCGGGAAGGACGAACACCGGGGAGCTGTTTTTT. It specifies CASAASGRTNTGELFF.

This chain links TRBV4-2 with TRBJ1-5; the match to TRBD1 covers 9 bases. The CDR3 totals 17 residues. CDR1 is LGHNA and CDR2 is YNFKEQ in the germline V gene. Germline trimming cut 0 bases from V and 3 bases from J; bases unmatched to any gene: 6. The CDR3 coding sequence is TGTGCCAGCAGCCAAGATCTTTGGGACAGGGTCAATCAGCCCCAGCATTTT. Its translation: CASSQDLWDRVNQPQHF.